This passage covers 4 T cell receptor beta chains from one sample sequenced in a study of CD8 T cells in Susac syndrome. The RNA input was roughly 0.45 to 1 ug, and it was reverse transcribed with random hexamers. TCRdb itself ran the immunoSEQ multiplex PCR reads through MiXCR, one entry per CDR3 protein. This table has roughly 120,000 distinct CDR3 sequences, approximately 94% appearing once. Specimen: CD4+ T cells from PBMCs. The receptors here all came from a human donor with multiple sclerosis.

V is TRBV19 and J is TRBJ2-4, with 8 bases lining up with TRBD1. The CDR3 runs 15 residues. Germline V CDR1 and CDR2: LNHDA, SQIVND (reference sequence). V dropped 9 bases and J dropped 9; count of bases not matched to a gene: 16. CDR3 in DNA: TGTGCCAGCGGTCGGGGACAGGTCGCAGGGGGCATTCAGTACTTC. Its protein is CASGRGQVAGGIQYF.

The V gene is TRBV30, the J gene TRBJ1-2; a possible D gene is TRBD1 (6 bases). This CDR3 is 13 amino acids long. CDR1 and CDR2 (germline): GTSNPN, SVGIG (reference sequence). The V end lost 3 bases, the J end lost 4 bases, and 12 bases lay between the germline ends. This CDR3 is CAWSFSGVYGYTF. The CDR3 coding sequence is TGTGCCTGGAGCTTTTCAGGGGTCTATGGCTACACCTTC.

The rearrangement uses TRBV2 and TRBJ1-4; D perhaps matches TRBD1 (6 bases). The CDR3 sequence is 17 residues long. Germline assignment: CDR1 SNHLY and CDR2 FYNNEI. V was shortened by 3 bases and J by 1 base, with 15 bases between the two germline ends. CDR3 loop: CASSDYRVVGTNEKLFF. The CDR3 region has the DNA TGTGCCAGCAGTGATTACAGGGTGGTAGGAACTAATGAAAAACTGTTTTTT.

The V and J genes are TRBV29-1 and TRBJ1-1; the D gene is possibly TRBD1 (6 bases). The V gene's germline CDR1 is SQVTM and CDR2 ANQGSEA. Trimming removed 3 bases from V and 1 base from J, with 9 bases in between. CDR3 length: 13 amino acids. The CDR3 is CSVEGTQNTEAFF. In DNA form, the CDR3 reads TGCAGCGTTGAGGGGACACAGAACACTGAAGCTTTCTTT.